Sequencing of this T cell receptor beta chain was carried out in a study of blood T cell repertoires in COVID-19. Study-wide context: Some COVID-19 samples were acute and others convalescent; all came from the United States, Italy and Spain. Sources were T cells, B-cell-depleted T cells, or PBMCs; the material itself was cDNA or gDNA.

Trimming pared 0 bases from V and 5 bases from J, leaving 23 bases between. Looked up from germline, CDR1 is SGDLS and CDR2 is YYNGEE. The CDR3 spans 18 residues. As processed by the authors: Estimation of nucleated cell counts relied on the amplification of reference gene primers. TCRdb's copy holds only in-frame clones and misses some; the assay was immunoSEQ multiplex PCR. The V and J calls and clone size were taken over from that table, and D and trimming were inferred from the DNA. This sample has about 270,000 clones, with more than 85% found just once. Sequencing was performed on PBMCs or T cells enriched from blood (not recorded which). This receptor was identified in a man in his forties who had been exposed to COVID-19. The gene calls are TRBV9 and TRBJ1-2; D might be TRBD1 (5 bases). The DNA for the CDR3 is TGTGCCAGCAGCGTAGGGCTGAAGGGGCGAATGTTTTCATATGGCTACACCTTC. Its translation is CASSVGLKGRMFSYGYTF.